This TCR beta chain was profiled in a study of CD8 T cells in ankylosing spondylitis. Germline loops: CDR1 GTSNPN, CDR2 SVGIG (reference sequence). There are 15 residues in the CDR3. Trimming took off 3 bases at V and 3 bases at J, with 17 bases between the two ends. Ten or more counts support this clonotype. The antigen remains unidentified. The study's findings and limits: As for the disease-linked clones, they showed a CD8+ phenotype and occurred at relatively low frequencies in peripheral blood. Reports say disease-linked clones showed up significantly more in matched ankylosing spondylitis synovial fluid. Characteristic, it appeared, of ankylosing spondylitis blood was a TCR beta motif of eight highly homologous variants.

TCR beta libraries were made by quantitative 5'-RACE with molecular barcodes. TCRdb re-derived calls from the 5' RACE reads in MiXCR, one entry per CDR3 protein. The sample holds about 800,000 distinct CDR3 sequences, about an eighth seen once. The specimen was blood, either unsorted or a sorted T cell fraction (not recorded which). The sequence was obtained from a male donor with ankylosing spondylitis. The chain couples TRBV30 to TRBJ1-1; D not resolved. CDR3 loop: CAWREKRTGDTEAFF. CDR3 bases: TGTGCCTGGAGGGAGAAGAGGACCGGAGACACTGAAGCTTTCTTT.